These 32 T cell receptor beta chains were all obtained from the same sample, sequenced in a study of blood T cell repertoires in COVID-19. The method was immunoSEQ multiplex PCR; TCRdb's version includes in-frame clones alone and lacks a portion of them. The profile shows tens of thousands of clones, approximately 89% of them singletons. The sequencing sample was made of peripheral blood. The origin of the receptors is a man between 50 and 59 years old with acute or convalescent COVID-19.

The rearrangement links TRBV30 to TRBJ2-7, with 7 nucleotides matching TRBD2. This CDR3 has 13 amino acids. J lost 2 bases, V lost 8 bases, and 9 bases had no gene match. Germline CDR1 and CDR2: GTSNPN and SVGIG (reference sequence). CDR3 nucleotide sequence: TGTGCCCGGGGGGAGTATAACGCCTACGAGCAGTACGTC. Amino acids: CARGEYNAYEQYV.

The CDR3 loop reads CASSSYSSGSEETQYF. The DNA for the CDR3 is TGTGCCAGCAGCTCCTATTCTAGCGGGAGTGAGGAGACCCAGTACTTC. The genes are TRBV3-1 (or the pseudogene TRBV3-2) and TRBJ2-5; 10 nucleotides agree with TRBD2. The CDR3 covers 16 residues. V shed 5 bases and J 5 bases; nucleotides not matched to a gene: 11. Per germline, CDR1 LGHDT and CDR2 YNNKEL (reference sequence).

The CDR3 is CASSQDGGNIQYF. For the CDR3, the DNA is TGCGCCAGCAGCCAAGATGGCGGGAACATTCAGTACTTC. The chain has TRBV4-1 and TRBJ2-4, with a weak D call TRBD2 (5 bases). This CDR3 comprises 13 residues. CDR1 MGHRA and CDR2 YSYEKL come from the germline V gene. The V end lost 0 bases, the J end lost 7 bases, and 7 bases lay between the germline ends.

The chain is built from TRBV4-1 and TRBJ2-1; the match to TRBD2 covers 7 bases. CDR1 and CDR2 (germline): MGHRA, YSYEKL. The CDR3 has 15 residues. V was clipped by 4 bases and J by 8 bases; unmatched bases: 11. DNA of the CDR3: TGCGCCAGCAGCCCCGGGACTACCCTTTTGTATGAGCAGTTCTTC. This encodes CASSPGTTLLYEQFF.

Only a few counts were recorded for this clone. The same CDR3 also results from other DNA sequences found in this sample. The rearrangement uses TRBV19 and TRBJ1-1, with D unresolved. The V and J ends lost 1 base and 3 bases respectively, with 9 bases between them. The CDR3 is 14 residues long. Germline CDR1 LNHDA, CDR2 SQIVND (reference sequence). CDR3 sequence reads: CASSIVARDTEAFF. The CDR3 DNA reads TGTGCCAGTAGTATAGTCGCGAGGGACACTGAAGCTTTCTTT.

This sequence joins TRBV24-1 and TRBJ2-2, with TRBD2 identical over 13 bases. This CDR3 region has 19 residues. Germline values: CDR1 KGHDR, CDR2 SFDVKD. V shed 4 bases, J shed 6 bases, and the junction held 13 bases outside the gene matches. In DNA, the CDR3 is TGTGCCACCAGTGACGAACCGACTAGCGGGGGGATAAAAGCCGGGGAGCTGTTTTTT. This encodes CATSDEPTSGGIKAGELFF.

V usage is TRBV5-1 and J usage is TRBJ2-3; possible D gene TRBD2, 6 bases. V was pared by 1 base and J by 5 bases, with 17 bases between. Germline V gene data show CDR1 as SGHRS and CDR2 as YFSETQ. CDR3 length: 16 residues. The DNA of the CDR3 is TGCGCCAGCAGCTTGATGGGCTACTTCGGGGGAGATACGCAGTATTTT. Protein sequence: CASSLMGYFGGDTQYF.

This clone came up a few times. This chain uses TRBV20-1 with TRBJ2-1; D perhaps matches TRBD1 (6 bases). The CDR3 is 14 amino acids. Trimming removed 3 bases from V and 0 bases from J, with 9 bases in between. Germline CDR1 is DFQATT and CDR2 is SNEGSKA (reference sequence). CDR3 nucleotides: TGCAGTGCTAGTCAGGGGAGCTCCTACAATGAGCAGTTCTTC. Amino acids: CSASQGSSYNEQFF.

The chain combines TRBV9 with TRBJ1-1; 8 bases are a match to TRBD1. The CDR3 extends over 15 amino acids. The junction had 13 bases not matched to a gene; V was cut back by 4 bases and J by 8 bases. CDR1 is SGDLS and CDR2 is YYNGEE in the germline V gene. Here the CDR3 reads CASSLRDRPPSEAFF. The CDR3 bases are TGTGCCAGCAGCCTCCGGGACAGGCCCCCTTCGGAAGCTTTCTTT.

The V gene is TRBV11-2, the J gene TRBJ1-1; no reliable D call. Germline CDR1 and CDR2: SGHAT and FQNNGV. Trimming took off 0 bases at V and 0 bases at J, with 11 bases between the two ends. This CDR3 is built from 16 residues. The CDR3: CASSLEAGVMNTEAFF. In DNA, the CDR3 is TGTGCCAGCAGCTTAGAGGCGGGAGTTATGAACACTGAAGCTTTCTTT.

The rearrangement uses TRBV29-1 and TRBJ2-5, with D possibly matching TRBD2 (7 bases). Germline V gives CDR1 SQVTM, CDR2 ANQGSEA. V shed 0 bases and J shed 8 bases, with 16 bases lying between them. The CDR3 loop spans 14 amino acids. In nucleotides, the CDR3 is TGCAGCGTTGAAGAGGGGGGGCGGGCTTTAACCCAGTACTTC. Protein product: CSVEEGGRALTQYF.

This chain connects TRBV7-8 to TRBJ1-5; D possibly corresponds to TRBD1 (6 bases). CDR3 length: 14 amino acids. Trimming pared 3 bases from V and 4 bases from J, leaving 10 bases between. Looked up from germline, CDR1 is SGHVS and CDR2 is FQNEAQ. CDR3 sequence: CASSLDRLNQPQHF. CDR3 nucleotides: TGTGCCAGCAGCTTGGACAGACTAAATCAGCCCCAGCATTTT.

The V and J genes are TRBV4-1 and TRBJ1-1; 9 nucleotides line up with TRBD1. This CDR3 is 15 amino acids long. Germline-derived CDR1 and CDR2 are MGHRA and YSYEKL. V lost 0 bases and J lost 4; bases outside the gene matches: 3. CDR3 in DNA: TGCGCCAGCAGCCAAGAGGCGGACAGGGGCACTGAAGCTTTCTTT. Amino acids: CASSQEADRGTEAFF.

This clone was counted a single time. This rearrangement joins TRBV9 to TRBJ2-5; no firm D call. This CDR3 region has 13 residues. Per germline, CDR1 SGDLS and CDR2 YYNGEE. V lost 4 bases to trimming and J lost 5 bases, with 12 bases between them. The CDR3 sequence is CASSTMTEETQYF. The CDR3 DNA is TGTGCCAGCAGCACCATGACTGAGGAGACCCAGTACTTC.

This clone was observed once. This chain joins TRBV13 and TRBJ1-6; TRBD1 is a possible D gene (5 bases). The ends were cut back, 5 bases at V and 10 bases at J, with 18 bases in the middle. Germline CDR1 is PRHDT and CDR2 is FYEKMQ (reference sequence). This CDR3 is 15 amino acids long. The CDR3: CASSRREGSRSPLHF. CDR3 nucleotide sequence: TGTGCCAGCAGCCGCAGGGAGGGGAGTCGCTCACCCCTCCACTTT. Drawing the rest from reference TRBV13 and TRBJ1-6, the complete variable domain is AAGVIQSPRHLIKEKRETATLKCYPIPRHDTVYWYQQGPGQDPQFLISFYEKMQSDKGSIPDRFSAQQFSDYHSELNMSSLELGDSALYFCASSRREGSRSPLHFGNGTRLTVT.

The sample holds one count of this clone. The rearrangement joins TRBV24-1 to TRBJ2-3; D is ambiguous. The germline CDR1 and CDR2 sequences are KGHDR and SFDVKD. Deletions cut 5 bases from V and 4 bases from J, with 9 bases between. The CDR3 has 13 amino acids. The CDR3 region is CATSGRVPDTQYF. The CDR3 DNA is TGTGCCACCAGTGGTCGGGTCCCAGATACGCAGTATTTT.

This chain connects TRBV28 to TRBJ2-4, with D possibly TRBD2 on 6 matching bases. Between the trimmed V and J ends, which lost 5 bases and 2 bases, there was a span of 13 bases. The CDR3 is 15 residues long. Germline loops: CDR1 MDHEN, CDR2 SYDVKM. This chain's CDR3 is CASSGTGGTKNIQYF. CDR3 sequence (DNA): TGTGCCAGCAGTGGCACCGGCGGGACCAAAAACATTCAGTACTTC.

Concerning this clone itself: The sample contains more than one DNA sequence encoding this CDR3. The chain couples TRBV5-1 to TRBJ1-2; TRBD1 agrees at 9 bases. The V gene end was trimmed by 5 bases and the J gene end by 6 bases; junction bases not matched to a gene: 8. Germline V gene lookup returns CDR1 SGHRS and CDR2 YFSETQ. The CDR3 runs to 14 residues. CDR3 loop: CASSLTGGANGYTF. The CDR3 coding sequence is TGCGCCAGCAGTTTAACAGGGGGCGCGAATGGCTACACCTTC.

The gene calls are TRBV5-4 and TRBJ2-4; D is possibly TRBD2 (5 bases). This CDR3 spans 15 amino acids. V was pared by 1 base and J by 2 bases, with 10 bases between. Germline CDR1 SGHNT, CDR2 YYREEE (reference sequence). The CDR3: CASSLSGEPKNIQYF. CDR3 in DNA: TGTGCCAGCAGCTTGTCTGGGGAGCCCAAAAACATTCAGTACTTC.

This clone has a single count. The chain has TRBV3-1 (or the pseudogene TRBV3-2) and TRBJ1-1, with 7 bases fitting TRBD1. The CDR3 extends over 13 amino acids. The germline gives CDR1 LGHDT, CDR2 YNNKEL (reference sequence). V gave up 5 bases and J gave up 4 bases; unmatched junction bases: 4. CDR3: CASSISGGTEAFF. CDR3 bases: TGTGCCAGCAGCATCTCAGGGGGCACTGAAGCTTTCTTT.

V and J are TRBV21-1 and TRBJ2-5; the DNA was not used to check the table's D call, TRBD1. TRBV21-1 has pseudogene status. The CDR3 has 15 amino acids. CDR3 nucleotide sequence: TGTGCCAGCAGCAAAGAGGGGCACCAACAAGAGACCCAGTACTTC. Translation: CASSKEGHQQETQYF.

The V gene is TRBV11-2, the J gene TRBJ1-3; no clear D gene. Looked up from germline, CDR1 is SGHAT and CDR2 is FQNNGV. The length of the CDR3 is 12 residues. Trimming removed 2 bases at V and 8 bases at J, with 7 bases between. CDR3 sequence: CASSLSRDTIYF. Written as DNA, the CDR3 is TGTGCCAGCAGCTTATCGCGGGACACCATATATTTT.

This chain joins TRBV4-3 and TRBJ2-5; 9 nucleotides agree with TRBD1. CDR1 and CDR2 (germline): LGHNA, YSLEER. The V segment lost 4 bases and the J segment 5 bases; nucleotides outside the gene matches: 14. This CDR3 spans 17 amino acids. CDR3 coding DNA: TGCGCCAGCAGCCTTGACAGGGGGATTCAAAATGGGGAGACCCAGTACTTC. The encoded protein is CASSLDRGIQNGETQYF.

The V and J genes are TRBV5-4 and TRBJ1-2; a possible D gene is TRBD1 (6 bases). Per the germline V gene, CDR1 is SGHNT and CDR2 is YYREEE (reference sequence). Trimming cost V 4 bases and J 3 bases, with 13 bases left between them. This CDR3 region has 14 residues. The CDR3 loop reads CASSGRGGDYGYTF. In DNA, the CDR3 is TGTGCCAGCAGCGGGAGGGGGGGAGACTATGGCTACACCTTC.

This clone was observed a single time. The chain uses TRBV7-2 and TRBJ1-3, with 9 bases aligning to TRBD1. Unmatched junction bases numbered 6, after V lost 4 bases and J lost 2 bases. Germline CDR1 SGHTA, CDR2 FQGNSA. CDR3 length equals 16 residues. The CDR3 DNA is TGTGCCAGCAGCTCCCAACGGACAGGGGCTGGAAACACCATATATTTT. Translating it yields CASSSQRTGAGNTIYF.

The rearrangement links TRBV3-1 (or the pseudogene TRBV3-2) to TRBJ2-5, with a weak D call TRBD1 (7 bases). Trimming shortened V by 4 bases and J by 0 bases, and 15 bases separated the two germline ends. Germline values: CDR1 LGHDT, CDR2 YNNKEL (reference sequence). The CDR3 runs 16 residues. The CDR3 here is CASSLRGTADQETQYF. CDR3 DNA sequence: TGTGCCAGCAGCCTTCGGGGGACAGCGGACCAAGAGACCCAGTACTTC.

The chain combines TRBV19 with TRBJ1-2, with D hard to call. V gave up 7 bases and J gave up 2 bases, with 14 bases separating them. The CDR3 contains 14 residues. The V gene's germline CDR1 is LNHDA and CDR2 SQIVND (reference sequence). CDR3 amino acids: CASTLRGGNYGYTF. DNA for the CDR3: TGTGCCAGTACCCTCCGAGGAGGGAACTATGGCTACACCTTC. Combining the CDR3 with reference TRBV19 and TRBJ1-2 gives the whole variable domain DGGITQSPKYLFRKEGQNVTLSCEQNLNHDAMYWYRQDPGQGLRLIYYSQIVNDFQKGDIAEGYSVSREKKESFPLTVTSAQKNPTAFYLCASTLRGGNYGYTFGSGTRLTVV.

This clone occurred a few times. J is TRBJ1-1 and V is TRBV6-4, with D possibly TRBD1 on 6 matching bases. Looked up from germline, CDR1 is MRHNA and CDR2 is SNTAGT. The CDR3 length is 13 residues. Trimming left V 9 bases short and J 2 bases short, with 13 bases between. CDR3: CARSRTANTEAFF. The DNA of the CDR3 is TGTGCCAGATCCCGGACAGCTAACACTGAAGCTTTCTTT.

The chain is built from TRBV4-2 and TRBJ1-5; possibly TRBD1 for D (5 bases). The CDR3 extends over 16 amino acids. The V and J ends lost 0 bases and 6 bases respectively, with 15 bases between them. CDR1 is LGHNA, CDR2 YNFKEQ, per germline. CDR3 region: CASSQDYIRGSQPQHF. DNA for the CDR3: TGTGCCAGCAGCCAAGATTATATAAGGGGCTCTCAGCCCCAGCATTTT.

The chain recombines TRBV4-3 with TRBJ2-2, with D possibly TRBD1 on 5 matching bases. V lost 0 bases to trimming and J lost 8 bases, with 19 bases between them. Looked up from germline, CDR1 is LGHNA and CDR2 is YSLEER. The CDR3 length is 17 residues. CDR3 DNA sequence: TGCGCCAGCAGCCAAGATTGGGGCAGGGTGGGTTCTGGGGAGCTGTTTTTT. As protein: CASSQDWGRVGSGELFF.

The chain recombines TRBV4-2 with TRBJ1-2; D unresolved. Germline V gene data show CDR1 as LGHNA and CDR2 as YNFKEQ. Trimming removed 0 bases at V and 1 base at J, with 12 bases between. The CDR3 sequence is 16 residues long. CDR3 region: CASSQDPTGSNYGYTF. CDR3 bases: TGTGCCAGCAGCCAAGATCCCACCGGGAGTAACTATGGCTACACCTTC.

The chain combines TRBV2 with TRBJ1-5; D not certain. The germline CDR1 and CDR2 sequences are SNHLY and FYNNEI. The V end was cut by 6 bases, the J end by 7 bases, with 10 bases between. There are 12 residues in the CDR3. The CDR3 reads CASRGPGQPQHF. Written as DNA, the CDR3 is TGTGCCAGCAGGGGCCCCGGACAGCCCCAGCATTTT.